The present TCR beta chain was sequenced within a study of blood T cell repertoires in COVID-19. Repertoires were generated with immunoSEQ multiplex PCR, while TCRdb's copy carries only in-frame clones and drops some. There are 85,000 to 100,000 clones in the sample; approximately 83% occur only once, and 3.5% to 4% lies in the top ten. V lost 2 bases, J lost 1 base, and 15 bases lay in between. The CDR3 covers 16 residues. Germline V gives CDR1 KGHSH, CDR2 LQKENI. This chain joins TRBV18 and TRBJ2-7; D uncertain. The source is a man in his sixties with acute or convalescent COVID-19. Material for sequencing was peripheral blood. The CDR3 region is CASSPRQAIPSYEQYF. As DNA, the CDR3 is TGTGCCAGCTCACCAAGGCAGGCGATCCCATCCTACGAGCAGTACTTC.